This TCR beta chain originates from a study of blood T cell repertoires in COVID-19. Study details: Sources were T cells, B-cell-depleted T cells, or PBMCs; the material itself was cDNA or gDNA.

Some clones are missing from TCRdb's copy, which holds only in-frame ones; the method was immunoSEQ multiplex PCR. The sample consists of about 100,000 clones, about nine tenths of them appearing once. This CDR3 comprises 15 residues. Germline-derived CDR1 and CDR2 are MGHDK and SYGVNS. The trim removed 1 base at V and 7 bases at J, leaving 6 bases unmatched. Source material: peripheral blood. This chain joins TRBV25-1 and TRBJ2-1; 8 bases line up with TRBD1. The clonotype originates from a man aged 45 to 65 with acute or convalescent COVID-19. As DNA, the CDR3 is TGTGCCAGCAGTGAATCGGCAGGGGGCCCAAATGAGCAGTTCTTC. Translated, it gives CASSESAGGPNEQFF.